The T cell receptor (beta chain) under discussion was sequenced for a study of T-cell memory formation after mild COVID-19. TCR alpha and TCR beta cDNA libraries with sample barcodes and UMIs came from 5'RACE using constant-segment primers. TCRdb re-called the 5' RACE reads through MiXCR, storing one row per CDR3 protein. The sample carries nearly 350,000 distinct CDR3 sequences, roughly 13% recorded once. Losses at the gene ends were 3 bases for V and 7 bases for J; bases not matched to a gene: 14. Germline CDR1 reads DFQATT; CDR2 reads SNEGSKA (reference sequence). This CDR3 comprises 16 residues. Material for sequencing was PBMCs or a T cell subset sorted from them (not recorded which). This receptor was identified in a young man who had mild COVID-19 (a few samples of this study predate the infection). Cell type and time point are not known. The chain carries TRBV20-1 and TRBJ1-4, with 7 positions matching TRBD1. The CDR3 region is CSARARGVMRSEKLFF. The CDR3 DNA sequence: TGCAGTGCTAGGGCCAGGGGGGTTATGCGAAGTGAAAAACTGTTTTTT.